The 32 T cell receptor beta chains below all came from one sample that was sequenced in a study of graft-versus-host responses after intestinal transplantation. The method was immunoSEQ multiplex PCR; TCRdb's version includes in-frame clones alone and lacks a portion of them. Found here are approximately 99,000 clones, under 95% of them singletons; the top ten hold approximately 0.064%. Their antigens remain unidentified. Material: unstimulated CD8+ T cells sorted from spleen or lymph node cells, obtained before transplant. The receptor source for this set is a human donor who was the organ donor for an intestinal transplant.

J is TRBJ1-1 and V is TRBV25-1, with 7 bases fitting TRBD1. Germline V gene lookup returns CDR1 MGHDK and CDR2 SYGVNS. The CDR3 is made up of 13 amino acids. Trimming cost V 3 bases and J 5 bases; bases outside gene matches: 3. The chain's CDR3 is CASSDPQGTEAFF. CDR3 DNA sequence: TGTGCCAGCAGTGACCCACAGGGGACTGAAGCTTTCTTT.

The chain joins TRBV5-6 to TRBJ2-3; possible D gene TRBD2, 6 bases. Germline CDR1 SGHDT, CDR2 YYEEEE. With 3 bases removed from V and 3 bases from J, the gap between germline ends came to 8 bases. The length of the CDR3 is 13 residues. DNA for the CDR3: TGTGCCAGCAGCTGGGGGGATACAGATACGCAGTATTTT. Protein: CASSWGDTDTQYF.

The V gene is TRBV5-1, the J gene TRBJ2-7; 7 nucleotides line up with TRBD2. The CDR3 covers 14 residues. The junction had 3 bases not matched to a gene; V was cut back by 0 bases and J by 3 bases. CDR1 and CDR2 from the germline V gene are SGHRS and YFSETQ. In nucleotides, the CDR3 is TGCGCCAGCAGCTTGGGGGGGGGAAGCTACGAGCAGTACTTC. Residues: CASSLGGGSYEQYF.

The chain is built from TRBV2 and TRBJ1-1; D not resolved. V dropped 3 bases and J dropped 1 base, with 9 bases sitting between them. The germline V gene encodes CDR1 SNHLY and CDR2 FYNNEI. The CDR3 consists of 14 residues. The CDR3 loop reads CASSEGGKNTEAFF. CDR3 in DNA: TGTGCCAGCAGTGAGGGAGGGAAGAACACTGAAGCTTTCTTT.

The rearrangement uses TRBV27 and TRBJ2-1; TRBD2 is a possible D gene (5 bases). The CDR3 is 14 amino acids. V lost 2 bases and J lost 0, with 5 bases in between. The germline V gene has CDR1 MNHEY and CDR2 SMNVEV (reference sequence). The CDR3 coding sequence is TGTGCCAGCAGTTTAGCGGGCTCCTACAATGAGCAGTTCTTC. It codes for CASSLAGSYNEQFF.

The chain links TRBV5-4 to TRBJ2-4, with 7 bases fitting TRBD2. V dropped 2 bases and J dropped 7; count of bases not matched to a gene: 9. Germline CDR1 and CDR2: SGHNT and YYREEE (reference sequence). CDR3 length: 15 residues. The CDR3 nucleotides read TGTGCCAGCAGCTTTAGAGCGGGGAGAGTGAACATTCAGTACTTC. Amino acids: CASSFRAGRVNIQYF.

CDR3 sequence (DNA): TGTGCCAGTAGTGACACTCAGGGTTTTGGCATCTATATCATATCGCGGGGCTACACCTTC. Translation gives CASSDTQGFGIYIISRGYTF. V gene TRBV19 combines with J gene TRBJ1-2, with D perhaps TRBD1 (5 bases). Trimming removed 5 bases at V and 8 bases at J, with 36 bases between. Germline V gene sequence: CDR1 LNHDA, CDR2 SQIVND (reference sequence). The CDR3 spans 20 residues.

The chain links TRBV25-1 to TRBJ2-5, with D possibly matching TRBD2 (6 bases). V gave up 7 bases and J gave up 2 bases, with 14 bases separating them. CDR1 and CDR2 (germline): MGHDK, SYGVNS. There are 14 residues in the CDR3. The chain's CDR3 is CASTPGTFQETQYF. CDR3 bases: TGTGCCAGCACCCCCGGGACTTTTCAAGAGACCCAGTACTTC.

In nucleotides, the CDR3 is TGTGCCAGCAGCCCTAATCCAGGGGACACCGGGGAGCTGTTTTTT. Protein sequence: CASSPNPGDTGELFF. The gene calls are TRBV6-5 and TRBJ2-2, with a weak D call TRBD1 (6 bases). The CDR3 sequence is 15 residues long. Trimming pared 6 bases from V and 3 bases from J, leaving 14 bases between. CDR1 and CDR2 (germline): MNHEY, SVGAGI.

The chain has TRBV6-5 and TRBJ2-7; D is undetermined. The V gene lost 6 bases and the J gene lost 2 bases, with 8 bases spanning the gap. This CDR3 has 12 amino acids. Germline V lookup: CDR1 MNHEY, CDR2 SVGAGI. The CDR3 spells CASSSEAYEQYF. Written as DNA, the CDR3 is TGTGCCAGCAGCTCCGAGGCCTACGAGCAGTACTTC.

The V call is TRBV9, the J call TRBJ1-3; tentative D call: TRBD1 (6 bases). V gave up 0 bases and J gave up 2 bases, with 15 bases separating them. CDR1 is SGDLS and CDR2 is YYNGEE in the germline V gene. The CDR3 is 17 amino acids. As DNA, the CDR3 is TGTGCCAGCAGCGTAGCCCACCATGACAGGCCTGGAAACACCATATATTTT. Protein: CASSVAHHDRPGNTIYF.

CDR3: CASSTSTGQIYNEQFF. In nucleotides, the CDR3 is TGTGCCAGCAGCACCTCCACGGGACAGATATACAATGAGCAGTTCTTC. This chain uses TRBV7-9 with TRBJ2-1; 7 nucleotides match TRBD1. V was clipped by 5 bases and J by 4 bases; unmatched bases: 11. The germline gives CDR1 SEHNR, CDR2 FQNEAQ (reference sequence). There are 16 residues in the CDR3. Filled out from reference TRBV7-9 and TRBJ2-1, the complete variable domain reads DTGVSQNPRHKITKRGQNVTFRCDPISEHNRLYWYRQTLGQGPEFLTYFQNEAQLEKSRLLSDRFSAERPKGSFSTLEIQRTEQGDSAMYLCASSTSTGQIYNEQFFGPGTRLTVL.

The chain carries TRBV10-1 and TRBJ1-1, with D possibly being TRBD1 (5 bases). Trimming stripped 2 bases from V and 4 bases from J, with 14 bases between. The length of the CDR3 is 15 residues. Germline V gives CDR1 WNHNN, CDR2 SYGVQD (reference sequence). CDR3 DNA sequence: TGCGCCAGCAGTGAGGATTTTGCGGGGCTCACTGAAGCTTTCTTT. As protein: CASSEDFAGLTEAFF.

The chain employs TRBV29-1 and TRBJ2-5, with a weak D call TRBD1 (5 bases). CDR3 size: 12 residues. Trimming cost V 1 base and J 4 bases, with 7 bases left between them. Per germline, CDR1 SQVTM and CDR2 ANQGSEA. CDR3 sequence: CSVEGRAETQYF. In DNA form, the CDR3 reads TGCAGCGTTGAAGGCAGGGCAGAGACCCAGTACTTC.

This rearrangement joins TRBV5-1 to TRBJ2-1; TRBD1 is a possible D gene (6 bases). The germline gives CDR1 SGHRS, CDR2 YFSETQ. Trimming pared 4 bases from V and 4 bases from J, leaving 21 bases between. This CDR3 contains 17 residues. CDR3 residues: CASSLETGMGIYNEQFF. The CDR3, as DNA: TGCGCCAGCAGCCTGGAAACAGGGATGGGTATATACAATGAGCAGTTCTTC.

This rearrangement joins TRBV29-1 to TRBJ2-5, with 8 bases identical to TRBD1. This CDR3 region has 15 residues. V lost 7 bases, J lost 1 base, and 11 bases stayed unmatched. Germline assignment: CDR1 SQVTM and CDR2 ANQGSEA. In nucleotides, the CDR3 is TGCAGCGCCGAAAGGGGACAGGACCTCCAAGAGACCCAGTACTTC. Translating gives CSAERGQDLQETQYF.

The V call is TRBV6-6, the J call TRBJ2-3; D is uncertain. CDR1 is MNHNY and CDR2 is SVGAGI in the germline V gene (reference sequence). The V end lost 10 bases, the J end lost 6 bases, and 8 bases lay between the germline ends. CDR3 size: 10 residues. This CDR3 reads CATSLDTQYF. DNA of the CDR3: TGTGCCACCTCTTTGGATACGCAGTATTTT.

This clone was seen only once. The rearrangement links TRBV6-4 to TRBJ1-2, with a weak D call TRBD1 (6 bases). V was pared by 8 bases and J by 8 bases, with 18 bases between. This CDR3 spans 13 amino acids. Germline CDR1 is MRHNA and CDR2 is SNTAGT. Here the CDR3 reads CASSHGGGRGYTF. The CDR3 DNA is TGTGCCAGCTCCCACGGCGGGGGCAGAGGCTACACCTTC.

This chain links TRBV7-7 with TRBJ2-5; 7 positions agree with TRBD1. V was pared by 5 bases and J by 3 bases, with 9 bases of the junction left unmatched. The CDR3 consists of 15 residues. Germline CDR1 is SSHAT and CDR2 is FNYEAQ (reference sequence). The CDR3 reads CASSLGKDRKETQYF. In nucleotides, the CDR3 is TGTGCCAGCAGCCTTGGAAAGGACAGGAAAGAGACCCAGTACTTC.

This clone was counted once. The V and J genes are TRBV5-1 and TRBJ2-3; the D gene is possibly TRBD1 (5 bases). The CDR3 contains 12 residues. V dropped 6 bases and J dropped 2 bases, with 7 bases sitting between them. Germline CDR1 reads SGHRS; CDR2 reads YFSETQ. CDR3 region: CASKGYTDTQYF. DNA of the CDR3: TGCGCCAGCAAGGGGTACACAGATACGCAGTATTTT.

This chain connects TRBV2 to TRBJ2-3; D not certain. Trimming removed 4 bases from V and 5 bases from J, with 7 bases in between. Germline CDR1 SNHLY, CDR2 FYNNEI. The CDR3 has 12 residues. The CDR3 region has the DNA TGTGCCAGCAGTGTTCCGGGAGATACGCAGTATTTT. It specifies CASSVPGDTQYF.

V and J are TRBV19 and TRBJ2-4, with 7 bases identical to TRBD2. The CDR3 sequence is 18 residues long. Losses at the gene ends were 0 bases for V and 1 base for J; bases not matched to a gene: 9. Germline V gene lookup returns CDR1 LNHDA and CDR2 SQIVND (reference sequence). The CDR3 region has the DNA TGTGCCAGTAGTATAGAGGGGCACTGGACTAGGGCCAAAAACATTCAGTACTTC. Protein product: CASSIEGHWTRAKNIQYF.

This chain uses TRBV10-3 with TRBJ2-3; 8 bases map to TRBD2. CDR1 is ENHRY, CDR2 SYGVKD, per germline. CDR3 length equals 17 residues. The junction had 12 bases not matched to a gene; V was cut back by 2 bases and J by 5 bases. In DNA, the CDR3 is TGTGCCATCAGTGAGAATTTGGGACTAGTACCTGAAGATACGCAGTATTTT. This encodes CAISENLGLVPEDTQYF.

The V and J genes are TRBV7-9 and TRBJ1-1, with D perhaps TRBD1 (5 bases). Germline V gene sequence: CDR1 SEHNR, CDR2 FQNEAQ (reference sequence). The CDR3 is made up of 16 amino acids. Trimming removed 2 bases at V and 5 bases at J, with 18 bases between. The CDR3 sequence: CASSLSSGHLGTEAFF. The CDR3 nucleotides read TGTGCCAGCAGCTTATCGTCAGGGCACCTGGGGACTGAAGCTTTCTTT. The complete variable domain, with remaining parts taken from reference TRBV7-9 and TRBJ1-1, reads DTGVSQNPRHKITKRGQNVTFRCDPISEHNRLYWYRQTLGQGPEFLTYFQNEAQLEKSRLLSDRFSAERPKGSFSTLEIQRTEQGDSAMYLCASSLSSGHLGTEAFFGQGTRLTVV.

V usage is TRBV15 and J usage is TRBJ1-2, with unresolved D. Trimming left V 0 bases short and J 8 bases short, with 19 bases between. In germline, CDR1 is LNHNV, CDR2 YYDKDF (reference sequence). The CDR3 loop spans 16 amino acids. This chain's CDR3 is CATSRDPGGFLEGYTF. The CDR3 coding sequence is TGTGCCACCAGCAGAGATCCTGGCGGCTTTTTGGAAGGCTACACCTTC. Based on the CDR3 plus reference TRBV15 and TRBJ1-2, the full variable domain is DAMVIQNPRYQVTQFGKPVTLSCSQTLNHNVMYWYQQKSSQAPKLLFHYYDKDFNNEADTPDNFQSRRPNTSFCFLDIRSPGLGDTAMYLCATSRDPGGFLEGYTFGSGTRLTVV.

This clone is a singleton in its sample. The chain recombines TRBV25-1 with TRBJ2-3, with 10 bases fitting TRBD2. CDR1 is MGHDK, CDR2 SYGVNS, per germline. Unmatched junction bases numbered 7, after V lost 3 bases and J lost 4 bases. This CDR3 comprises 16 residues. CDR3 coding DNA: TGTGCCAGCAGTGACTCACCCGGGACTAGCGCAGATACGCAGTATTTT. This gives the protein CASSDSPGTSADTQYF.

The chain is built from TRBV7-8 and TRBJ2-5; weak D call: TRBD1 (6 bases). Gene TRBJ2-7 matches the end of the DNA better, so the J call may be wrong. Germline assignment: CDR1 SGHVS and CDR2 FQNEAQ. The CDR3 consists of 16 residues. CDR3 nucleotides: TGTGCCAGCAGCTTAGGGACATCGGACAGCTCCTACGAGCAGTACTTC. It is translated as CASSLGTSDSSYEQYF.

The chain uses TRBV29-1 and TRBJ2-3; the D is unclear. The CDR3 runs to 16 residues. Germline-derived CDR1 and CDR2 are SQVTM and ANQGSEA. V was clipped by 5 bases and J by 5 bases, with 23 bases between them. This CDR3 is CSVWWPLPITEDTQYF. CDR3 nucleotides: TGCAGCGTTTGGTGGCCGCTCCCAATCACAGAAGATACGCAGTATTTT.

The chain recombines TRBV13 with TRBJ1-5; D gene ambiguous. The CDR3 sequence is 14 residues long. V gave up 0 bases and J gave up 3 bases, with 6 bases separating them. Germline CDR1 is PRHDT and CDR2 is FYEKMQ (reference sequence). The CDR3 nucleotides read TGTGCCAGCAGCTTAGGACAGTACAATCAGCCCCAGCATTTT. This sequence encodes CASSLGQYNQPQHF.

The chain joins TRBV19 to TRBJ2-3; 7 bases match TRBD2. The ends lost 3 bases at V and 2 bases at J; junction bases unmatched: 5. This CDR3 comprises 15 residues. Germline lookup yields CDR1 LNHDA and CDR2 SQIVND (reference sequence). The DNA for the CDR3 is TGTGCCAGTAGTATGAGACTAGCCATCACAGATACGCAGTATTTT. Its protein is CASSMRLAITDTQYF.

V is TRBV7-9 and J is TRBJ2-1, with 9 positions matching TRBD2. CDR3 length equals 15 residues. J gave up 7 bases and V 4 bases, and 8 bases lay outside the gene matches. CDR1 and CDR2 (germline): SEHNR, FQNEAQ (reference sequence). The CDR3 region has the DNA TGTGCCAGCAGCTCCTTAGCGGGAGTGTTTAATGAGCAGTTCTTC. Amino acids: CASSSLAGVFNEQFF.

The gene calls are TRBV19 and TRBJ2-1; a weak D match, TRBD2 (6 bases). CDR3 length: 15 residues. The V gene's germline CDR1 is LNHDA and CDR2 SQIVND (reference sequence). V was cut by 2 bases and J by 6 bases, with 14 bases left in between. The CDR3 DNA is TGTGCCAGTAGTATATCCGGGAGCCCTATCAATGAGCAGTTCTTC. This sequence encodes CASSISGSPINEQFF.